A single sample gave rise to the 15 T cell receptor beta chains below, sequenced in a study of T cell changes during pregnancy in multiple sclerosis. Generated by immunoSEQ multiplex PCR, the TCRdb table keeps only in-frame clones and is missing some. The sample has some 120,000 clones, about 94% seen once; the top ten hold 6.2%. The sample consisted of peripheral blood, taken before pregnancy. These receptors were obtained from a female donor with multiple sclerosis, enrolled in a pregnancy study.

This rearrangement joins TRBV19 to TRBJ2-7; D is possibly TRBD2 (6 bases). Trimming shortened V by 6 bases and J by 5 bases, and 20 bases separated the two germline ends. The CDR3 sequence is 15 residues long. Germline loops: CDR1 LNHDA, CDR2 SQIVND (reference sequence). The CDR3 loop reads CASSAQRGAGHEQYF. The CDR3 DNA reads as TGTGCCAGTAGCGCTCAAAGGGGAGCGGGCCACGAGCAGTACTTC. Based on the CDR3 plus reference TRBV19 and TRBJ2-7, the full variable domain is DGGITQSPKYLFRKEGQNVTLSCEQNLNHDAMYWYRQDPGQGLRLIYYSQIVNDFQKGDIAEGYSVSREKKESFPLTVTSAQKNPTAFYLCASSAQRGAGHEQYFGPGTRLTVT.

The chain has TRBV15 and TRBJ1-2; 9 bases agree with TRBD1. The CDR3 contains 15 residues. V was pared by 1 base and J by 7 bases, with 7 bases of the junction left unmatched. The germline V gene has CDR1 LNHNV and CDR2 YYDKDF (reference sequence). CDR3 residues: CATSRGDREKGGYTF. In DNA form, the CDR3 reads TGTGCCACCAGCAGAGGGGACAGGGAGAAGGGTGGCTACACCTTC.

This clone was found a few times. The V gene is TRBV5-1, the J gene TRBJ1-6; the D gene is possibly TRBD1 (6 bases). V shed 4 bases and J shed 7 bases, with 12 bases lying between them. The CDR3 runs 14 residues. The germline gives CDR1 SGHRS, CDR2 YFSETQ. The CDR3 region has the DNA TGCGCCAGCAGCAACACAGGGTCGAATTCACCCCTCCACTTT. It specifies CASSNTGSNSPLHF.

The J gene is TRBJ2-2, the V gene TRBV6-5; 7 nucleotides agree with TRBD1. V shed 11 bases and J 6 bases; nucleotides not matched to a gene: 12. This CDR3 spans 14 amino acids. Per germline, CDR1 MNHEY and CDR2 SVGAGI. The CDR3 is CAVFTQGTAGELFF. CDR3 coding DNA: TGTGCCGTCTTTACACAGGGGACCGCCGGGGAGCTGTTTTTT.

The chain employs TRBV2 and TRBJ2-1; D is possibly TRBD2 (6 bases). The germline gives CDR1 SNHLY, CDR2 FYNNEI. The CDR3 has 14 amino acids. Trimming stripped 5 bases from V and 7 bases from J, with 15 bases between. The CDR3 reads CASSSNSGLNEQFF. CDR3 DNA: TGTGCCAGCAGTAGTAATAGCGGATTAAATGAGCAGTTCTTC.

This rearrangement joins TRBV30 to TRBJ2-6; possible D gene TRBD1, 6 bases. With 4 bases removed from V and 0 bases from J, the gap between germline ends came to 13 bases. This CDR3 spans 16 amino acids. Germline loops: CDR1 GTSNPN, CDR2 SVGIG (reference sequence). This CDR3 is CAWNGPDSSGANVLTF. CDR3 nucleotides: TGTGCCTGGAATGGCCCGGACAGCTCTGGGGCCAACGTCCTGACTTTC. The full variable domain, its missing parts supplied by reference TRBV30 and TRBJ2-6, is SQTIHQWPATLVQPVGSPLSLECTVEGTSNPNLYWYRQAAGRGLQLLFYSVGIGQISSEVPQNLSASRPQDRQFILSSKKLLLSDSGFYLCAWNGPDSSGANVLTFGAGSRLTVL.

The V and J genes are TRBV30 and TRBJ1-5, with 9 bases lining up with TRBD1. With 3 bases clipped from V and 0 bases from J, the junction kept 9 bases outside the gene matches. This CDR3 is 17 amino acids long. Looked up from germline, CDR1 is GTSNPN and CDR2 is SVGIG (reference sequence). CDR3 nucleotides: TGTGCCTGGAGCCCTTTCCGGGACAGGGATAGCAATCAGCCCCAGCATTTT. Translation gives CAWSPFRDRDSNQPQHF.

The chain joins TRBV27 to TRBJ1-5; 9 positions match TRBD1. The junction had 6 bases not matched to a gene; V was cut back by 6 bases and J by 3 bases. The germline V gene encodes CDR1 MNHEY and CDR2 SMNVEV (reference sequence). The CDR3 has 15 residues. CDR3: CASSPQGAFNQPQHF. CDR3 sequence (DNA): TGTGCCAGCAGCCCACAGGGGGCATTCAATCAGCCCCAGCATTTT.

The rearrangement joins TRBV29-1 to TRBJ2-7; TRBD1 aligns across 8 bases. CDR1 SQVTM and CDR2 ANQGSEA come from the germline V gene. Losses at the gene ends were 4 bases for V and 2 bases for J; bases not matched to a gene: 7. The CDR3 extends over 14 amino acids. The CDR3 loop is CSVASLTGAYEQYF. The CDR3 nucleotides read TGCAGCGTTGCGAGCTTGACAGGGGCCTACGAGCAGTACTTC.

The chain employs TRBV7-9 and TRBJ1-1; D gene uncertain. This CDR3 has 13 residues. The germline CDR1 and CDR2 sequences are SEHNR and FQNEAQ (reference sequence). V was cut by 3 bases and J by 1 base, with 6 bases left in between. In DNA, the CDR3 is TGTGCCAGCAGCTTTGCTACGAACACTGAAGCTTTCTTT. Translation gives CASSFATNTEAFF.

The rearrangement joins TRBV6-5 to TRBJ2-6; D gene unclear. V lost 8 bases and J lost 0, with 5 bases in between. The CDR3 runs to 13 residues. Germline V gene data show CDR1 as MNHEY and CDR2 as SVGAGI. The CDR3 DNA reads TGTGCCAGCCACAACTCTGGGGCCAACGTCCTGACTTTC. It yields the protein CASHNSGANVLTF.

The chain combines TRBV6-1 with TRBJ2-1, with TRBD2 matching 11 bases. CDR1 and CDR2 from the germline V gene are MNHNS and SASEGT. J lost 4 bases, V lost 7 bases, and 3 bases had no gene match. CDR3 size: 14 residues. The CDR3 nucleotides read TGTGCCAGCACCCTAGCGGGGGGTTACAATGAGCAGTTCTTC. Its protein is CASTLAGGYNEQFF.

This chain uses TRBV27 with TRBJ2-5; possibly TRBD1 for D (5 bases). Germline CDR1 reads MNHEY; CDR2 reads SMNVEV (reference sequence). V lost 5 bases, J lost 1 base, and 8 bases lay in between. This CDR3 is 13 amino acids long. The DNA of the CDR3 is TGTGCCAGCAGTGCCAGGGTCCAAGAGACCCAGTACTTC. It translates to CASSARVQETQYF.

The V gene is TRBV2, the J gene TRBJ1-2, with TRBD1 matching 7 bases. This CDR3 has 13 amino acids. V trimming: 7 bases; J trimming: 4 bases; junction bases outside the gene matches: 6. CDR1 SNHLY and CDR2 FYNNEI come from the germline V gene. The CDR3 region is CASTEGGLYGYTF. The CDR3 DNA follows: TGTGCCAGCACCGAAGGGGGCCTCTATGGCTACACCTTC. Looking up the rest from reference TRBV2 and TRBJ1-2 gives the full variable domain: EPEVTQTPSHQVTQMGQEVILRCVPISNHLYFYWYRQILGQKVEFLVSFYNNEISEKSEIFDDQFSVERPDGSNFTLKIRSTKLEDSAMYFCASTEGGLYGYTFGSGTRLTVV.

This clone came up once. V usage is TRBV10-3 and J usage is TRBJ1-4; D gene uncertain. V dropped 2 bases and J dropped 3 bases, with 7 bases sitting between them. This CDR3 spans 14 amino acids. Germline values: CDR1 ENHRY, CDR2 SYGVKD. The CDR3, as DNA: TGTGCCATCAGTGAGGGCAGGCCTAATGAAAAACTGTTTTTT. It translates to CAISEGRPNEKLFF.